Each of the 5 T cell receptor beta chains below was sequenced from the same sample in a study of identical twins. TCRdb recomputed calls from the 5' RACE reads with MiXCR, one row per CDR3 protein. The sample lists some 260,000 distinct CDR3 sequences; over 12% were seen once. Sequencing input: memory (CD45RO+) T cells sorted from blood. The receptors were sampled from a woman aged 18-29 years in good health.

This clonotype was counted between two and nine times. The rearrangement uses TRBV11-3 and TRBJ2-3; TRBD1 might be the D (5 bases). V was clipped by 5 bases and J by 2 bases, with 8 bases between them. The CDR3 sequence is 13 residues long. CDR1 SGHNT and CDR2 YENEEA come from the germline V gene. The CDR3 here is CASSPDTTDTQYF. Written as DNA, the CDR3 is TGTGCCAGCAGCCCGGACACCACAGATACGCAGTATTTT.

This clonotype was seen at least ten times. The chain is built from TRBV10-3 and TRBJ1-1, with D unresolved. The CDR3 runs to 12 residues. Trimming took off 6 bases at V and 4 bases at J, with 9 bases between the two ends. Germline V gives CDR1 ENHRY, CDR2 SYGVKD. The CDR3 here is CAIREVGTEAFF. The CDR3 bases are TGTGCCATCAGGGAAGTCGGCACTGAAGCTTTCTTT.

This clonotype was counted only a few times. The chain is built from TRBV27 and TRBJ2-1, with D tentatively TRBD1 (6 bases). The CDR3 has 14 residues. Germline V gives CDR1 MNHEY, CDR2 SMNVEV (reference sequence). With 8 bases removed from V and 5 bases from J, the gap between germline ends came to 16 bases. The CDR3 DNA reads as TGTGCCAGCTGTCCGGGACAACCTAACAATGAGCAGTTCTTC. Translating gives CASCPGQPNNEQFF.

Many counts were recorded for this clonotype. The V gene is TRBV2, the J gene TRBJ2-3; possibly TRBD1 or TRBD2 for D (6 bases each). Germline CDR1 and CDR2: SNHLY and FYNNEI. Trimming took off 6 bases at V and 4 bases at J, with 8 bases between the two ends. The CDR3 runs to 12 residues. The CDR3 protein is CASREGADTQYF. As DNA, the CDR3 is TGTGCCAGCAGGGAGGGGGCAGATACGCAGTATTTT.

The CDR3 DNA sequence: TGTGCCAGCCGGGACAGACTCTACGAGCAGTACTTC. Encoded protein: CASRDRLYEQYF. This sequence joins TRBV6-6 and TRBJ2-7, with 7 bases matching TRBD1. This CDR3 region has 12 residues. V lost 8 bases, J lost 3 bases, and 4 bases stayed unmatched. Germline CDR1 is MNHNY and CDR2 is SVGAGI (reference sequence).